One sample yielded the 23 T cell receptor beta chains listed below, sequenced in a study of T cell repertoires in cytomegalovirus infection. A single record per CDR3 protein comes from TCRdb applying MiXCR to the reads. Seen here are about 320,000 distinct CDR3 sequences, around a tenth observed once, and the top ten hold 3.5% to 4.5%. What was sequenced was PBMCs. Receptor source: a human donor in good health (CMV status not recorded). Some clones in this sample may be carry-over from other donors' samples.

This clonotype was observed at least ten times. The CDR3 DNA sequence: TGTGCCAGCAGCTTCACCGGGACTTCATACAATGAGCAGTTCTTC. It translates to CASSFTGTSYNEQFF. The V and J genes are TRBV7-2 and TRBJ2-1, with TRBD2 as a possible D gene (6 bases). This CDR3 contains 15 residues. Looked up from germline, CDR1 is SGHTA and CDR2 is FQGNSA. The V gene lost 3 bases and the J gene lost 4 bases, with 13 bases spanning the gap.

This clonotype was seen more than once but under ten times. The chain recombines TRBV27 with TRBJ1-2; D unclear. The V gene's germline CDR1 is MNHEY and CDR2 SMNVEV (reference sequence). V lost 0 bases to trimming and J lost 2 bases, with 13 bases between them. This CDR3 contains 16 residues. The CDR3 DNA sequence: TGTGCCAGCAGTTTATCGAAGGGTTTTATGAACTATGGCTACACCTTC. Translating gives CASSLSKGFMNYGYTF.

The table lists this clonotype with a few counts. This chain joins TRBV19 and TRBJ1-1, with D possibly matching TRBD1 (5 bases). The germline V gene has CDR1 LNHDA and CDR2 SQIVND (reference sequence). Trimming removed 7 bases from V and 6 bases from J, with 15 bases in between. This CDR3 is built from 13 residues. CDR3 loop: CASKFLGGSEAFF. The CDR3 coding sequence is TGTGCCAGTAAATTCCTTGGGGGATCTGAAGCTTTCTTT. Full variable domain (remainder filled in from reference TRBV19 and TRBJ1-1): DGGITQSPKYLFRKEGQNVTLSCEQNLNHDAMYWYRQDPGQGLRLIYYSQIVNDFQKGDIAEGYSVSREKKESFPLTVTSAQKNPTAFYLCASKFLGGSEAFFGQGTRLTVV.

This clonotype has a handful of counts. This chain uses TRBV12-3 or TRBV12-4 with TRBJ1-5; D remains ambiguous. V was trimmed by 1 base and J by 4 bases, leaving 8 bases between them. The CDR3 spans 14 residues. CDR3 amino acids: CASSLEGQNQPQHF. The CDR3, as DNA: TGTGCCAGCAGTTTAGAAGGCCAAAATCAGCCCCAGCATTTT.

The table lists this clonotype with many counts. The CDR3 reads CASSWMGRADEQFF. The CDR3 DNA is TGTGCCAGCAGTTGGATGGGAAGGGCGGATGAGCAGTTCTTC. This chain joins TRBV6-5 and TRBJ2-1; no firm D call. Per germline, CDR1 MNHEY and CDR2 SVGAGI. The CDR3 length is 14 residues. Trimming took 4 bases from V and 8 from J, leaving 15 bases between them.

This clonotype was observed a handful of times. The chain joins TRBV9 to TRBJ1-4; D may be TRBD1 (5 bases). Germline V gene data show CDR1 as SGDLS and CDR2 as YYNGEE. Trimming removed 0 bases from V and 8 bases from J, with 11 bases in between. The CDR3 is 14 residues long. DNA of the CDR3: TGTGCCAGCAGCGTAGGAGGGGAAGGGGAAAAACTGTTTTTT. Protein sequence: CASSVGGEGEKLFF.

This clonotype showed up many times. The chain is built from TRBV20-1 and TRBJ2-5; a possible D gene is TRBD1 (7 bases). V dropped 0 bases and J dropped 5 bases, with 16 bases sitting between them. CDR1 DFQATT and CDR2 SNEGSKA come from the germline V gene (reference sequence). The CDR3 covers 15 residues. CDR3 residues: CSARDQEGAWETQYF. In nucleotides, the CDR3 is TGCAGTGCTAGAGATCAGGAGGGGGCCTGGGAGACCCAGTACTTC.

This clonotype came up many times. The chain employs TRBV6-6 and TRBJ1-1; maybe TRBD1 (5 bases). The CDR3 has 14 amino acids. Germline loops: CDR1 MNHNY, CDR2 SVGAGI (reference sequence). V was shortened by 4 bases and J by 6 bases, with 15 bases between the two germline ends. DNA for the CDR3: TGTGCCAGCAGTTCCCAGACAGACCCTTCTGAAGCTTTCTTT. Its protein is CASSSQTDPSEAFF.

This clonotype was seen ten or more times. The chain employs TRBV20-1 and TRBJ1-2, with D perhaps matching TRBD1 (6 bases). The germline gives CDR1 DFQATT, CDR2 SNEGSKA (reference sequence). CDR3 length equals 12 residues. The germline V and J ends were trimmed by 6 bases and 8 bases, with 16 bases remaining between them. The CDR3 sequence is CSALQWTDGYTF. DNA of the CDR3: TGCAGTGCCCTACAATGGACAGACGGCTACACCTTC.

This rearrangement joins TRBV28 to TRBJ2-7, with 8 bases fitting TRBD1. Unmatched junction bases numbered 2, after V lost 4 bases and J lost 0 bases. The CDR3 totals 14 residues. Germline V gene lookup returns CDR1 MDHEN and CDR2 SYDVKM. The chain's CDR3 is CASSWDRSSYEQYF. DNA of the CDR3: TGTGCCAGCAGTTGGGACAGGAGCTCCTACGAGCAGTACTTC.

This clonotype came up many times. V and J are TRBV7-9 and TRBJ2-1; D is possibly TRBD1 (5 bases). The CDR3 spans 15 residues. V gave up 4 bases and J gave up 5 bases, with 15 bases separating them. CDR1 and CDR2 from the germline V gene are SEHNR and FQNEAQ (reference sequence). The CDR3 DNA reads as TGTGCCAGCAGCTGGGGCAGGGCTTCGGACAATGAGCAGTTCTTC. It encodes CASSWGRASDNEQFF.

The J gene is TRBJ2-5, the V gene TRBV28; TRBD1 matches 7 bases. Germline CDR1 reads MDHEN; CDR2 reads SYDVKM. Trimming cost V 10 bases and J 10 bases; bases outside gene matches: 9. CDR3 size: 11 residues. CDR3 residues: CATRNSGGQYF. The CDR3 nucleotides are TGTGCCACTCGAAATTCAGGGGGCCAGTACTTC.

This clonotype has a count of ten or more. J is TRBJ2-3 and V is TRBV7-2; D uncertain. The CDR3 has 13 amino acids. Germline CDR1 reads SGHTA; CDR2 reads FQGNSA. V was pared by 5 bases and J by 5 bases, with 11 bases between. Here the CDR3 reads CASSHTPQDTQYF. The CDR3 DNA sequence: TGTGCCAGCAGCCACACGCCCCAAGATACGCAGTATTTT.

This clonotype was detected a few times. The rearrangement uses TRBV7-9 and TRBJ2-7; D ambiguous. The V end lost 5 bases, the J end lost 1 base, and 15 bases lay between the germline ends. CDR3 length equals 15 residues. Germline V gives CDR1 SEHNR, CDR2 FQNEAQ (reference sequence). The CDR3 DNA follows: TGTGCCAGCAGCCCGGACGGACCTAGGTCCTACGAGCAGTACTTC. Translation: CASSPDGPRSYEQYF. Full variable domain (outside the CDR3, taken from reference TRBV7-9 and TRBJ2-7): DTGVSQNPRHKITKRGQNVTFRCDPISEHNRLYWYRQTLGQGPEFLTYFQNEAQLEKSRLLSDRFSAERPKGSFSTLEIQRTEQGDSAMYLCASSPDGPRSYEQYFGPGTRLTVT.

This clonotype was detected only a few times. The chain recombines TRBV27 with TRBJ2-3; D call uncertain. Trimming stripped 5 bases from V and 3 bases from J, with 9 bases between. Germline loops: CDR1 MNHEY, CDR2 SMNVEV (reference sequence). The CDR3 is made up of 13 amino acids. The CDR3, as DNA: TGTGCCAGCAGTCCCCTAGAGACAGATACGCAGTATTTT. It is translated as CASSPLETDTQYF.

This clonotype was observed many times. The V gene is TRBV19, the J gene TRBJ1-1; D remains unclear. Germline values: CDR1 LNHDA, CDR2 SQIVND (reference sequence). The CDR3 loop spans 18 amino acids. Trimming removed 7 bases at V and 2 bases at J, with 26 bases between. The CDR3 protein is CASNPIFDLGRQNTEAFF. As DNA, the CDR3 is TGTGCCAGTAACCCAATATTCGACCTAGGCAGGCAAAACACTGAAGCTTTCTTT.

V usage is TRBV12-3 or TRBV12-4 and J usage is TRBJ1-1; unclear D gene. The CDR3 totals 14 residues. Trimming stripped 5 bases from V and 4 bases from J, with 14 bases between. CDR3 protein: CASSPSMLTTEAFF. The CDR3 bases are TGTGCCAGCAGTCCCTCGATGCTCACCACTGAAGCTTTCTTT.

This clonotype was recorded a few times. The gene calls are TRBV12-3 or TRBV12-4 and TRBJ2-3; no firm D call. The CDR3 is 15 amino acids. The V end lost 5 bases, the J end lost 4 bases, and 16 bases lay between the germline ends. The CDR3: CASSLDGVYPDTQYF. Written as DNA, the CDR3 is TGTGCCAGCAGTCTCGACGGTGTCTACCCAGATACGCAGTATTTT.

A word on this clonotype: One end of the junction varies from germline; a read error may be responsible. The V and J genes are TRBV28 and TRBJ1-1, with D possibly matching TRBD1 (6 bases). The germline gives CDR1 MDHEN, CDR2 SYDVKM. This CDR3 has 16 residues. CDR3 amino acids: CASTRGGGHLNTEALF. Written as DNA, the CDR3 is TGTGCCAGCACTAGAGGAGGGGGACACTTGAACACTGAAGCTTTATTT.

The chain is built from TRBV11-2 and TRBJ2-2; no clear D gene. The CDR3 is made up of 17 amino acids. CDR1 SGHAT and CDR2 FQNNGV come from the germline V gene. V lost 0 bases, J lost 2 bases, and 13 bases lay in between. The CDR3 is CASSLETPGKNTGELFF. The CDR3 nucleotides are TGTGCCAGCAGCTTAGAGACACCCGGTAAAAACACCGGGGAGCTGTTTTTT.

This clonotype came up a few times. This sequence joins TRBV28 and TRBJ1-1, with 8 bases fitting TRBD1. CDR1 is MDHEN and CDR2 is SYDVKM in the germline V gene. V gave up 4 bases and J gave up 0 bases; unmatched junction bases: 1. The CDR3 loop spans 14 amino acids. The CDR3 here is CASSYRGMNTEAFF. Here the CDR3 DNA reads TGTGCCAGCAGTTACAGGGGGATGAACACTGAAGCTTTCTTT.

The chain uses TRBV7-2 and TRBJ1-2; D ambiguous. The length of the CDR3 is 13 residues. Trimming took 0 bases from V and 1 from J, leaving 3 bases between them. In germline, CDR1 is SGHTA, CDR2 FQGNSA. Here the CDR3 reads CASSLADNYGYTF. CDR3 nucleotides: TGTGCCAGCAGCTTAGCTGATAACTATGGCTACACCTTC.

The rearrangement links TRBV7-3 to TRBJ1-3, with 8 bases fitting TRBD1. After removal of 3 bases from V and 6 bases from J, the junction contained 7 bases not matched to a gene. Germline V gene data show CDR1 as SGHTA and CDR2 as FQGTGA. The CDR3 is 15 residues long. The CDR3 region is CASSFRPQGANTIYF. CDR3 sequence (DNA): TGTGCCAGCAGCTTCCGCCCGCAGGGGGCAAACACCATATATTTT. The full variable domain, completed using reference TRBV7-3 and TRBJ1-3, is GAGVSQTPSNKVTEKGKYVELRCDPISGHTALYWYRQSLGQGPEFLIYFQGTGAADDSGLPNDRFFAVRPEGSVSTLKIQRTERGDSAVYLCASSFRPQGANTIYFGEGSWLTVV.